The rows below give T cell receptor beta chains drawn from one sample of a study of blood T cell repertoires in COVID-19. The repertoire was sequenced with immunoSEQ multiplex PCR; TCRdb's copy has only in-frame clones and lacks some. There are about 80,000 clones in the sample; approximately 88% occur only once, and almost 7% lies in the top ten. Sequencing was performed on peripheral blood. These receptors were taken from a woman older than 75 with acute or convalescent COVID-19. The CDR3 runs from the conserved cysteine through the conserved F or W. Fields, in order: J gene, V gene, clone size, D gene, CDR3 protein, CDR3 DNA. A D gene is named only where the DNA matches it firmly. Where a row states a size, it is once, few, many or the class of an expanded clone; other rows omit it.

j_call: TRBJ1-6; v_call: TRBV2; clone_size: -; d_call: TRBD1; cdr3_aa: CASRYGQGKSSYNSPLHF; cdr3_nt: TGTGCCAGCAGATACGGACAGGGCAAGTCGTCCTATAATTCACCCCTCCACTTT
j_call: TRBJ1-3; v_call: TRBV23-1; clone_size: -; d_call: -; cdr3_aa: CASSQSRDISGNTIYF; cdr3_nt: TGCGCCAGCAGTCAATCGAGGGACATCTCTGGAAACACCATATATTTT
j_call: TRBJ1-3; v_call: TRBV6-6; clone_size: once; d_call: TRBD1; cdr3_aa: CASSQDRGNTIYF; cdr3_nt: TGTGCCAGCAGCCAGGACAGGGGTAACACCATATATTTT
j_call: TRBJ2-3; v_call: TRBV5-8; clone_size: -; d_call: -; cdr3_aa: CASSSGRGPATDTQYF; cdr3_nt: TGTGCCAGCAGCTCTGGCAGGGGCCCCGCCACAGATACGCAGTATTTT
j_call: TRBJ1-2; v_call: TRBV7-9; clone_size: -; d_call: TRBD1; cdr3_aa: CASSFRGQVSGYTF; cdr3_nt: TGTGCCAGCAGCTTCAGGGGGCAAGTGAGTGGCTACACCTTC
j_call: TRBJ2-7; v_call: TRBV30; clone_size: -; d_call: -; cdr3_aa: CASGRLGEQYF; cdr3_nt: TGTGCCTCCGGCAGGTTGGGTGAGCAGTACTTC
j_call: TRBJ1-1; v_call: TRBV28; clone_size: -; d_call: -; cdr3_aa: CASSSTGLNTEAFF; cdr3_nt: TGTGCCAGCAGTTCGACAGGTTTGAACACTGAAGCTTTCTTT
j_call: TRBJ2-1; v_call: TRBV18; clone_size: -; d_call: -; cdr3_aa: CASSLSGPRGDNEQFF; cdr3_nt: TGTGCCAGCTCACTTAGTGGGCCCAGGGGCGACAATGAGCAGTTCTTC
j_call: TRBJ1-2; v_call: TRBV19; clone_size: -; d_call: -; cdr3_aa: CASSISRYGYTF; cdr3_nt: TGTGCCAGTAGTATCTCACGGTATGGCTACACCTTC
j_call: TRBJ2-4; v_call: TRBV6-2/TRBV6-3; clone_size: -; d_call: -; cdr3_aa: CASSYPLAALAKNIQYF; cdr3_nt: TGTGCCAGCAGTTACCCGTTGGCGGCTCTAGCCAAAAACATTCAGTACTTC
j_call: TRBJ2-7; v_call: TRBV5-6; clone_size: -; d_call: TRBD1; cdr3_aa: CASSLGTARTYEQYF; cdr3_nt: TGTGCCAGCAGCTTAGGGACAGCTCGAACCTACGAGCAGTACTTC
j_call: TRBJ2-2; v_call: TRBV15; clone_size: -; d_call: -; cdr3_aa: CATSRGASGVSNTGELFF; cdr3_nt: TGTGCCACCAGCAGAGGAGCAAGCGGAGTTTCGAACACCGGGGAGCTGTTTTTT
j_call: TRBJ2-1; v_call: TRBV9; clone_size: -; d_call: TRBD2; cdr3_aa: CASSVGAGEKPYNEQFF; cdr3_nt: TGTGCCAGCAGCGTAGGCGCGGGGGAGAAGCCATACAATGAGCAGTTCTTC
j_call: TRBJ2-7; v_call: TRBV27; clone_size: -; d_call: -; cdr3_aa: CASSLGQNYEQYF; cdr3_nt: TGTGCCAGCAGTTTGGGGCAGAACTACGAGCAGTACTTC
j_call: TRBJ2-6; v_call: TRBV11-2; clone_size: -; d_call: -; cdr3_aa: CASKEGGANVLTF; cdr3_nt: TGTGCCAGCAAGGAGGGAGGGGCCAACGTCCTGACTTTC
j_call: TRBJ2-1; v_call: TRBV7-3; clone_size: -; d_call: TRBD2; cdr3_aa: CASSLGTSGYNEQFF; cdr3_nt: TGTGCCAGCAGCCTCGGGACTAGCGGATACAATGAGCAGTTCTTC
j_call: TRBJ1-6; v_call: TRBV7-8; clone_size: once; d_call: TRBD1; cdr3_aa: CASSLTGGREGSPLHF; cdr3_nt: TGTGCCAGCAGTTTGACAGGGGGACGTGAAGGATCACCCCTCCACTTT
j_call: TRBJ2-7; v_call: TRBV6-1; clone_size: -; d_call: TRBD2; cdr3_aa: CASSEGVSGNEQYF; cdr3_nt: TGTGCCAGCAGTGAAGGAGTTAGCGGGAACGAGCAGTACTTC
j_call: TRBJ2-3; v_call: TRBV14; clone_size: -; d_call: -; cdr3_aa: CASSQDWGRGTDTQYF; cdr3_nt: TGTGCCAGCAGCCAAGACTGGGGAAGGGGTACAGATACGCAGTATTTT
j_call: TRBJ2-2; v_call: TRBV6-1; clone_size: -; d_call: -; cdr3_aa: CASSEKAGNTGELFF; cdr3_nt: TGTGCCAGCAGTGAAAAGGCAGGGAACACCGGGGAGCTGTTTTTT
j_call: TRBJ2-3; v_call: TRBV19; clone_size: -; d_call: -; cdr3_aa: CASSIGGLDTQYF; cdr3_nt: TGTGCCAGTAGTATAGGGGGCCTTGATACGCAGTATTTT
j_call: TRBJ2-3; v_call: TRBV7-9; clone_size: -; d_call: TRBD2; cdr3_aa: CASSLVLAGISDTQYF; cdr3_nt: TGTGCCAGCAGCTTAGTACTAGCGGGAATTTCAGATACGCAGTATTTT